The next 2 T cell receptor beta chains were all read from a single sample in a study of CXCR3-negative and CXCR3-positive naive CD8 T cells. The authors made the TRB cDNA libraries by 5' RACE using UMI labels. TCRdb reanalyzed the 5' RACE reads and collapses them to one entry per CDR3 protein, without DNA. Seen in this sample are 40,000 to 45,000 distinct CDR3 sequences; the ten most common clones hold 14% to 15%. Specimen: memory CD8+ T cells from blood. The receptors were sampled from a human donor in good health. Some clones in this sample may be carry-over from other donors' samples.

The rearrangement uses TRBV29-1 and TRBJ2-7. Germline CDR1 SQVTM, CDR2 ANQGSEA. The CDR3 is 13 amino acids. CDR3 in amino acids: CSVEEGSSYEQYF.

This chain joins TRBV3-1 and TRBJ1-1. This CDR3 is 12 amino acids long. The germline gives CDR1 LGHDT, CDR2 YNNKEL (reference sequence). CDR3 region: CASSQDGSEAFF.